This is a list of T cell receptor beta chains from one sample in a study of PD-L1 blockade in urothelial cancer. This table comes from immunoSEQ multiplex PCR, and its TCRdb copy is limited to in-frame clones, with some not included. Of approximately 110,000 clones in the sample, 70% to 90% are singletons; the top ten hold roughly 2.3%. Sequenced material: PBMCs, taken around atezolizumab (anti-PD-L1) treatment. These receptors were taken from a man aged 45-65 years with urothelial cancer. CDR3s include the opening cysteine and the closing phenylalanine or tryptophan. The order of the fields is V gene, clone size, J gene, D gene, CDR3 protein, CDR3 DNA. D genes are given only for firm matches. Some rows mark clone size as missing; the rest say once, few, many or name a class of expanded clone.

TRBV5-4	few	TRBJ1-1	NA	CASSLARGSTEAFF	TGTGCCAGCAGCTTGGCAAGGGGGAGCACTGAAGCTTTCTTT
TRBV2	NA	TRBJ2-3	NA	CASNGGTDTQYF	TGTGCCAGCAACGGCGGAACAGATACGCAGTATTTT
TRBV20-1	once	TRBJ2-5	NA	CSASNGETQYF	TGCAGTGCTAGCAACGGAGAGACCCAGTACTTC
TRBV4-1	NA	TRBJ2-1	TRBD2	CASRPRLAAISRRVDRPFF	TGCGCCAGCAGACCGAGACTAGCGGCTATATCGAGGAGGGTTGATAGGCCGTTCTTC
TRBV7-8	large	TRBJ2-3	TRBD2	CASSPYSSGGTDTQYF	TGTGCCAGCAGCCCTTACTCTAGCGGCGGCACAGATACGCAGTATTTT
TRBV30	NA	TRBJ2-3	NA	CAWSASGTDTQYF	TGTGCCTGGAGTGCCTCAGGGACAGATACGCAGTATTTT
TRBV19	NA	TRBJ2-1	TRBD2	CASSTLAGAVYSYNEQFF	TGTGCCAGTAGTACCCTAGCGGGCGCTGTTTACTCCTACAATGAGCAGTTCTTC
TRBV7-8	NA	TRBJ1-1	TRBD1	CASRGQGLGTEAFF	TGTGCCAGCAGAGGACAGGGTTTAGGCACTGAAGCTTTCTTT
TRBV5-4	NA	TRBJ2-7	TRBD1	CASSRTGPNEQYF	TGTGCCAGCAGCAGGACAGGTCCAAACGAGCAGTACTTC
TRBV11-3	NA	TRBJ2-1	NA	CASSLEESNEQFF	TGTGCCAGCAGCTTAGAAGAGAGCAATGAGCAGTTCTTC
TRBV2	NA	TRBJ1-2	TRBD1	CASNLQGGYGYTF	TGTGCCAGCAACCTACAGGGGGGCTATGGCTACACCTTC
TRBV27	NA	TRBJ2-6	TRBD1	CASSPRTGLIGANVLTF	TGTGCCAGCAGTCCGCGGACAGGGTTGATTGGGGCCAACGTCCTGACTTTC